This T cell receptor beta chain was captured by sequencing in a study of control samples from healthy donors and cancer patients. Using immunoSEQ multiplex PCR, the repertoire was profiled, and TCRdb retains in-frame clones only, with some absent. This table has 54,000 or so clones, around 95% appearing once. The germline CDR1 and CDR2 sequences are SGHNT and YYREEE (reference sequence). This CDR3 has 15 residues. Trimming left V 4 bases short and J 2 bases short, with 14 bases between. The sample comprised blood. The V and J genes are TRBV5-4 and TRBJ2-3, with a weak D call TRBD2 (5 bases). The source of this sequence is a man under 40 in good health. The CDR3 spells CASSNRAGDTDTQYF. CDR3 DNA: TGTGCCAGCAGCAACCGTGCCGGGGACACAGATACGCAGTATTTT.